One sample yielded the 27 T cell receptor beta chains listed below, sequenced in a study of blood T cell repertoires in COVID-19. Produced via immunoSEQ multiplex PCR; TCRdb's table is partial and in-frame only. The sample lists some 90,000 clones; 70% to 90% were seen once. Sequences were obtained from peripheral blood. The receptors stem from a human donor in a cohort sampled during active COVID-19.

V and J are TRBV18 and TRBJ1-2, with a possible D match to TRBD1 (5 bases). Germline values: CDR1 KGHSH, CDR2 LQKENI. The CDR3 is made up of 14 amino acids. The ends were cut back, 6 bases at V and 3 bases at J, with 14 bases in the middle. CDR3 loop: CASSLTDSDYGYTF. Written as DNA, the CDR3 is TGTGCCAGCTCGCTCACCGACAGCGACTATGGCTACACCTTC.

This chain uses TRBV3-1 (or the pseudogene TRBV3-2) with TRBJ2-1; D is unclear. The CDR3 extends over 14 amino acids. Trimming shortened V by 1 base and J by 7 bases, and 11 bases separated the two germline ends. Germline V gene lookup returns CDR1 LGHDT and CDR2 YNNKEL (reference sequence). The CDR3 sequence: CASSQVASWNEQFF. The CDR3 DNA follows: TGTGCCAGCAGCCAAGTGGCCTCCTGGAATGAGCAGTTCTTC.

In this sample, this clone turned up once. This chain uses TRBV9 with TRBJ2-7; 7 nucleotides agree with TRBD1. J gave up 6 bases and V 3 bases, and 6 bases lay outside the gene matches. Germline V gene data show CDR1 as SGDLS and CDR2 as YYNGEE. This CDR3 is built from 13 residues. Here the CDR3 reads CASSAETGFEQYF. The CDR3 nucleotides are TGTGCCAGCAGCGCAGAGACAGGGTTCGAGCAGTACTTC.

This clone showed up just a few times. This chain links TRBV9 with TRBJ1-2; no firm D call. In germline, CDR1 is SGDLS, CDR2 YYNGEE. V was trimmed by 5 bases and J by 8 bases, leaving 13 bases between them. The CDR3 sequence is 12 residues long. DNA of the CDR3: TGTGCCAGCAGTGCTAGCAGGATAGGCTACACCTTC. This translates into CASSASRIGYTF.

The chain uses TRBV9 and TRBJ2-1; D remains unclear. Trimming stripped 2 bases from V and 3 bases from J, with 9 bases between. CDR3 length: 14 residues. CDR1 and CDR2 (germline): SGDLS, YYNGEE. CDR3 sequence: CASSVRVFYNEQFF. In nucleotides, the CDR3 is TGTGCCAGCAGCGTCCGGGTCTTCTACAATGAGCAGTTCTTC.

This chain links TRBV30 with TRBJ2-2; 9 bases fit TRBD1. Germline loops: CDR1 GTSNPN, CDR2 SVGIG (reference sequence). Unmatched junction bases numbered 7, after V lost 2 bases and J lost 6 bases. This CDR3 has 15 amino acids. The CDR3 protein is CAWSIPRTGAGELFF. The CDR3 DNA reads as TGTGCCTGGAGTATTCCCAGGACAGGGGCCGGGGAGCTGTTTTTT.

The chain couples TRBV28 to TRBJ1-1, with a tentative D call TRBD1 (6 bases). The CDR3 is 15 amino acids. V was cut by 5 bases and J by 1 base, with 14 bases left in between. Germline lookup yields CDR1 MDHEN and CDR2 SYDVKM. CDR3 sequence: CASSLVGGPNTEAFF. The CDR3 DNA reads as TGTGCCAGCAGTCTCGTCGGGGGGCCGAACACTGAAGCTTTCTTT.

The chain carries TRBV4-2 and TRBJ1-4; tentative D call: TRBD1 (5 bases). V was clipped by 4 bases and J by 0 bases, with 9 bases between them. Per germline, CDR1 LGHNA and CDR2 YNFKEQ. The CDR3 is made up of 15 amino acids. CDR3: CASSRSRATNEKLFF. The CDR3 region has the DNA TGTGCCAGCAGCCGCTCCAGGGCAACTAATGAAAAACTGTTTTTT.

This rearrangement joins TRBV7-2 to TRBJ2-7; 7 nucleotides align to TRBD2. Germline CDR1 and CDR2: SGHTA and FQGNSA. This CDR3 has 13 residues. With V trimmed by 1 base and J by 3 bases, 0 bases remained unmatched. CDR3 coding DNA: TGTGCCAGCAGCTTAGGGGACTACTACGAGCAGTACTTC. Translated, it gives CASSLGDYYEQYF.

This rearrangement joins TRBV7-2 to TRBJ2-1, with D maybe TRBD1 (5 bases). The V end lost 7 bases, the J end lost 2 bases, and 12 bases lay between the germline ends. CDR3 length: 14 residues. Germline CDR1 and CDR2: SGHTA and FQGNSA. The CDR3 loop is CASKNRSAYNEQFF. The DNA for the CDR3 is TGTGCCAGCAAAAACAGGTCTGCCTACAATGAGCAGTTCTTC. Based on the CDR3 plus reference TRBV7-2 and TRBJ2-1, the full variable domain is GAGVSQSPSNKVTEKGKDVELRCDPISGHTALYWYRQSLGQGLEFLIYFQGNSAPDKSGLPSDRFSAERTGGSVSTLTIQRTQQEDSAVYLCASKNRSAYNEQFFGPGTRLTVL.

The genes are TRBV11-2 and TRBJ2-3; TRBD1 matches 10 bases. CDR1 is SGHAT and CDR2 is FQNNGV in the germline V gene. The J segment lost 2 bases and the V segment lost 5 bases, leaving 10 bases of the junction unmatched. This CDR3 is built from 17 residues. The CDR3 reads CASSTDRGLGITDTQYF. CDR3 bases: TGTGCCAGCAGCACCGACAGGGGGCTTGGAATCACAGATACGCAGTATTTT.

V is TRBV6-5 and J is TRBJ1-1; D unresolved. Germline V lookup: CDR1 MNHEY, CDR2 SVGAGI. CDR3 length: 13 residues. Between the trimmed V and J ends, which lost 4 bases and 10 bases, there was a span of 16 bases. This chain's CDR3 is CASSSYRGWGAFF. CDR3 sequence (DNA): TGTGCCAGCAGTTCCTACAGAGGGTGGGGAGCTTTCTTT.

This chain joins TRBV19 and TRBJ1-1, with D possibly matching TRBD1 (5 bases). Germline CDR1 and CDR2: LNHDA and SQIVND (reference sequence). The V gene lost 7 bases and the J gene lost 2 bases, with 17 bases spanning the gap. This CDR3 region has 15 residues. In DNA, the CDR3 is TGTGCCAGTATTATTCGACCAGGGTTAAACACTGAAGCTTTCTTT. It is translated as CASIIRPGLNTEAFF.

This chain links TRBV5-1 with TRBJ2-5; 10 positions match TRBD2. The CDR3 sequence is 15 residues long. Germline CDR1 is SGHRS and CDR2 is YFSETQ. Germline trimming cut 0 bases from V and 4 bases from J; bases unmatched to any gene: 3. The CDR3 coding sequence is TGCGCCAGCAGCTTGGCGGGACTAGCGAGAGAGACCCAGTACTTC. This sequence encodes CASSLAGLARETQYF.

The chain links TRBV5-1 to TRBJ2-5; 9 nucleotides match TRBD1. This CDR3 region has 15 residues. In germline, CDR1 is SGHRS, CDR2 YFSETQ. Unmatched junction bases numbered 8, after V lost 4 bases and J lost 4 bases. CDR3 residues: CASSAVRDRAETQYF. The CDR3 DNA is TGCGCCAGCAGCGCAGTGAGGGACAGGGCAGAGACCCAGTACTTC.

The table lists this clone with a few counts. The V and J genes are TRBV5-1 and TRBJ1-1; tentatively, D is TRBD1 (5 bases). Per the germline V gene, CDR1 is SGHRS and CDR2 is YFSETQ. Trimming pared 0 bases from V and 5 bases from J, leaving 11 bases between. CDR3 size: 14 residues. The CDR3 spells CASSLDGAGTEAFF. The CDR3 region has the DNA TGCGCCAGCAGCTTGGACGGTGCAGGGACTGAAGCTTTCTTT.

The chain couples TRBV2 to TRBJ2-1; 8 positions agree with TRBD2. CDR1 is SNHLY, CDR2 FYNNEI, per germline. V lost 3 bases, J lost 8 bases, and 9 bases stayed unmatched. The CDR3 totals 15 residues. This chain's CDR3 is CASSEVGGASDEQFF. The DNA of the CDR3 is TGTGCCAGCAGTGAGGTCGGGGGGGCCTCGGATGAGCAGTTCTTC.

This chain joins TRBV7-2 and TRBJ1-2, with D maybe TRBD1 (5 bases). The CDR3 totals 14 residues. Trimming removed 5 bases at V and 7 bases at J, with 17 bases between. Germline V gene data show CDR1 as SGHTA and CDR2 as FQGNSA. The CDR3 spells CASSPQWGDGGYTF. CDR3 DNA sequence: TGTGCCAGCAGCCCCCAGTGGGGCGACGGTGGCTACACCTTC. Full variable domain (missing parts from reference TRBV7-2 and TRBJ1-2): GAGVSQSPSNKVTEKGKDVELRCDPISGHTALYWYRQSLGQGLEFLIYFQGNSAPDKSGLPSDRFSAERTGGSVSTLTIQRTQQEDSAVYLCASSPQWGDGGYTFGSGTRLTVV.

The V and J genes are TRBV7-9 and TRBJ1-6, with D perhaps matching TRBD1 (5 bases). The V gene lost 3 bases and the J gene lost 7 bases, with 10 bases spanning the gap. The length of the CDR3 is 14 residues. Germline V gene data show CDR1 as SEHNR and CDR2 as FQNEAQ (reference sequence). The CDR3 loop is CASSFTGVNSPLHF. CDR3 in DNA: TGTGCCAGCAGCTTCACAGGCGTAAATTCACCCCTCCACTTT.

The gene calls are TRBV6-1 and TRBJ2-1; maybe TRBD1 (5 bases). The germline CDR1 and CDR2 sequences are MNHNS and SASEGT. Trimming removed 0 bases at V and 6 bases at J, with 15 bases between. This CDR3 is built from 16 residues. CDR3 loop: CASSEALYQGANEQFF. CDR3 DNA: TGTGCCAGCAGTGAAGCGTTGTACCAGGGTGCCAATGAGCAGTTCTTC.

The genes are TRBV19 and TRBJ2-2; tentative D call: TRBD1 (6 bases). The CDR3 totals 16 residues. Per the germline V gene, CDR1 is LNHDA and CDR2 is SQIVND (reference sequence). Deletions cut 8 bases from V and 2 bases from J, with 18 bases between. CDR3 DNA sequence: TGTGCCAGTCGTGGGTGGGTACAGGGAAACACCGGGGAGCTGTTTTTT. It is translated as CASRGWVQGNTGELFF.

The chain joins TRBV3-1 (or the pseudogene TRBV3-2) to TRBJ2-7; D remains unclear. The V end was cut by 2 bases, the J end by 0 bases, with 5 bases between. This CDR3 comprises 13 residues. Germline CDR1 is LGHDT and CDR2 is YNNKEL (reference sequence). CDR3 sequence: CASSQLSSYEQYF. The CDR3 region has the DNA TGTGCCAGCAGCCAACTGAGCTCCTACGAGCAGTACTTC.

The V call is TRBV5-5, the J call TRBJ2-5, with 10 bases aligning to TRBD2. The length of the CDR3 is 14 residues. Germline V gene sequence: CDR1 SGHKS, CDR2 YYEKEE (reference sequence). Trimming took 5 bases from V and 1 from J; bases not matched to a gene: 2. The CDR3 DNA follows: TGTGCCAGCAGGAGCGGGGGGGGCCAAGAGACCCAGTACTTC. Translating gives CASRSGGGQETQYF. Supplemented by reference TRBV5-5 and TRBJ2-5, the full variable domain reads DAGVTQSPTHLIKTRGQQVTLRCSPISGHKSVSWYQQVLGQGPQFIFQYYEKEERGRGNFPDRFSARQFPNYSSELNVNALLLGDSALYLCASRSGGGQETQYFGPGTRLLVL.

This clone has a handful of counts. This rearrangement joins TRBV19 to TRBJ1-6; 12 nucleotides match TRBD1. The germline CDR1 and CDR2 sequences are LNHDA and SQIVND (reference sequence). V shed 5 bases and J 9 bases; nucleotides not matched to a gene: 5. The length of the CDR3 is 15 residues. The CDR3 DNA follows: TGTGCCAGTAGTGCCGGGACAGGGGGCAGTTCACCCCTCCACTTT. The encoded protein is CASSAGTGGSSPLHF. The full variable domain, its missing parts supplied by reference TRBV19 and TRBJ1-6, is DGGITQSPKYLFRKEGQNVTLSCEQNLNHDAMYWYRQDPGQGLRLIYYSQIVNDFQKGDIAEGYSVSREKKESFPLTVTSAQKNPTAFYLCASSAGTGGSSPLHFGNGTRLTVT.

V and J are TRBV2 and TRBJ2-2; a weak D match, TRBD2 (5 bases). Germline assignment: CDR1 SNHLY and CDR2 FYNNEI. V lost 6 bases, J lost 2 bases, and 13 bases lay in between. The CDR3 covers 15 residues. The CDR3 coding sequence is TGTGCCAGCAGAGCCAGGACGGGAAACACCGGGGAGCTGTTTTTT. Translation gives CASRARTGNTGELFF.

CDR3 DNA sequence: TGCGCCAGCAGCATAGGGCTAGCAACAGATACGCAGTATTTT. Translation: CASSIGLATDTQYF. The chain couples TRBV5-1 to TRBJ2-3; maybe TRBD2 (5 bases). V was cut by 4 bases and J by 3 bases, with 12 bases left in between. The CDR3 loop spans 14 amino acids. Germline-derived CDR1 and CDR2 are SGHRS and YFSETQ.

The chain employs TRBV25-1 and TRBJ2-3, with D possibly being TRBD2 (5 bases). Germline assignment: CDR1 MGHDK and CDR2 SYGVNS. The ends were cut back, 3 bases at V and 4 bases at J, with 14 bases in the middle. The length of the CDR3 is 15 residues. CDR3 DNA: TGTGCCAGCAGTGATGAAACCCTAGCACCAGATACGCAGTATTTT. Translating gives CASSDETLAPDTQYF.